This is a list of T cell receptor beta chains from one sample in a study of cytomegalovirus exposure and HLA in healthy donors. Method: immunoSEQ multiplex PCR; TCRdb's copy keeps in-frame clones and lacks some. The sample includes some 190,000 clones, approximately 86% of them seen just once. The specimen was PBMCs. The source of these receptors is a woman aged 25 to 45 in good health and CMV-seronegative. Each CDR3 is given with its conserved first and last residue. The D gene is left open where the match is weak. The listing skips clone size in some rows; elsewhere it reads once, few, many or a size class.

v_gene,d_gene,abundance,j_gene,CDR3aa,CDR3nt
TRBV29-1,.,.,TRBJ2-7,CSVLGTTYEQYF,TGCAGCGTCCTCGGGACAACCTACGAGCAGTACTTC
TRBV5-1,.,.,TRBJ2-3,CASSLGRVTDTQYF,TGCGCCAGCAGCTTGGGTAGAGTCACAGATACGCAGTATTTT
TRBV4-2,.,.,TRBJ2-1,CASSLGRGSNNEQFF,TGTGCCAGCAGCCTCGGCAGGGGCTCAAACAATGAGCAGTTCTTC
TRBV11-3,.,.,TRBJ2-1,CASSLDSGAGFDEQFF,TGTGCCAGCAGCTTAGATTCAGGGGCAGGATTCGATGAGCAGTTCTTC
TRBV5-1,.,.,TRBJ1-2,CASSLGVTGEGVYTF,TGCGCCAGCAGCTTGGGAGTTACGGGGGAGGGAGTCTACACCTTC
TRBV11-2,.,.,TRBJ1-2,CASSQSGGLDGYTF,TGTGCCAGCAGCCAGTCGGGGGGATTGGATGGCTACACCTTC
TRBV28,.,.,TRBJ1-4,CASSTGGGREKLFF,TGTGCCAGCAGTACCGGGGGGGGGCGTGAAAAACTGTTTTTT
TRBV9,.,.,TRBJ2-6,CASSGPPRNSGANVLTF,TGTGCCAGCAGCGGACCTCCTAGGAACTCTGGGGCCAACGTCCTGACTTTC
TRBV29-1,.,.,TRBJ2-1,CSVEDLRGFDEQFF,TGCAGCGTTGAAGACCTACGGGGGTTTGATGAGCAGTTCTTC
TRBV6-5,TRBD2,once,TRBJ2-7,CASNLVLAGNYEQYF,TGTGCCAGCAATCTGGTACTAGCGGGAAACTACGAGCAGTACTTC
TRBV29-1,.,few,TRBJ2-2,CSVEGQANTGELFF,TGCAGCGTTGAAGGACAGGCGAACACCGGGGAGCTGTTTTTT
TRBV5-1,.,.,TRBJ1-1,CASYDAGAEAFF,TGCGCCAGCTACGATGCAGGGGCCGAAGCTTTCTTT
TRBV21-1,.,.,TRBJ2-5,CASSKGDRLPVRTQYF,TGTGCCAGCAGCAAAGGGGACAGGCTCCCCGTGAGGACCCAGTACTTC
TRBV9,TRBD2,.,TRBJ2-5,CASSANGLAGATAQYF,TGTGCCAGCAGCGCAAACGGACTAGCGGGGGCCACGGCCCAGTACTTC
TRBV10-1,TRBD2,.,TRBJ2-1,CASSVQRGYNEQFF,TGCGCCAGCAGTGTTCAGCGGGGGTACAATGAGCAGTTCTTC
TRBV9,TRBD1,.,TRBJ1-1,CASSLTGGHTEAFF,TGTGCCAGCAGCTTAACAGGGGGCCACACTGAAGCTTTCTTT
TRBV5-8,TRBD1,.,TRBJ2-4,CASTGGVIQYF,TGTGCCAGCACAGGGGGAGTGATTCAGTACTTC
TRBV28,.,.,TRBJ1-1,CASRSINTEAFF,TGTGCCAGCAGGTCCATTAACACTGAAGCTTTCTTT
TRBV19,TRBD2,.,TRBJ2-7,CASSKRGRAIEQYF,TGTGCCAGTAGTAAACGCGGGAGGGCCATCGAGCAGTACTTC
TRBV5-4,TRBD2,.,TRBJ2-7,CASSLGSGRAGEQYF,TGTGCCAGCAGCTTGGGAAGCGGGAGGGCAGGAGAGCAGTACTTC
TRBV29-1,.,.,TRBJ2-7,CSVVRGFEQYF,TGCAGCGTTGTGCGAGGGTTCGAGCAGTACTTC
TRBV28,.,.,TRBJ2-7,CASSLTRTSPYEQYF,TGTGCCAGCAGTTTAACACGGACTTCTCCCTACGAGCAGTACTTC
TRBV7-9,.,once,TRBJ2-3,CASSLGADTQYF,TGTGCCAGCAGTCTAGGAGCAGATACGCAGTATTTT
TRBV11-3,.,.,TRBJ2-5,CASSLNGGETQYF,TGTGCCAGCAGCTTAAACGGGGGAGAGACCCAGTACTTC
TRBV7-8,TRBD2,.,TRBJ2-2,CASSFLFLVAGDTGELFF,TGTGCCAGCAGCTTCCTTTTCCTTGTAGCGGGAGATACCGGGGAGCTGTTTTTT
TRBV5-1,TRBD1,.,TRBJ2-3,CASSEIGTGSTDTQYF,TGCGCCAGCAGCGAGATAGGGACAGGGAGCACAGATACGCAGTATTTT
TRBV2,.,.,TRBJ1-1,CASSPQGNTEAFF,TGTGCCAGCAGTCCACAGGGGAACACTGAAGCTTTCTTT
TRBV29-1,.,.,TRBJ2-3,CSARTDSDTQYF,TGCAGCGCTCGGACTGATAGCGATACGCAGTATTTT
TRBV27,.,.,TRBJ2-7,CASSLGRDYEQYF,TGTGCCAGCAGTTTGGGCAGGGACTACGAGCAGTACTTC
TRBV19,.,once,TRBJ2-3,CASGGLTPLSDTQYF,TGTGCCAGTGGCGGACTAACCCCCCTAAGCGATACGCAGTATTTT
TRBV2,.,.,TRBJ2-1,CASSEGQISYNEQFF,TGTGCCAGCAGTGAAGGACAGATTTCCTACAATGAGCAGTTCTTC
TRBV15,.,.,TRBJ2-1,CATSRATYNEQFF,TGTGCCACCAGCAGAGCCACTTACAATGAGCAGTTCTTC
TRBV28,TRBD1,.,TRBJ1-1,CASSSRGPNTEAFF,TGTGCCAGCAGTTCGAGGGGGCCGAACACTGAAGCTTTCTTT
TRBV19,TRBD2,.,TRBJ2-7,CASSSSAGETYEQYF,TGTGCCAGTAGTTCCTCAGCGGGGGAAACCTACGAGCAGTACTTC
TRBV29-1,TRBD1,.,TRBJ1-4,CSVEAGTGGEKLFF,TGCAGCGTTGAAGCCGGGACAGGGGGTGAAAAACTGTTTTTT
TRBV7-9,TRBD2,.,TRBJ2-3,CASSYREVGTDTQYF,TGTGCCAGCAGCTATCGGGAGGTGGGCACAGATACGCAGTATTTT
TRBV7-3,TRBD1,.,TRBJ2-3,CASSSGQGTDTQYF,TGTGCCAGCAGCTCCGGACAGGGCACAGATACGCAGTATTTT
TRBV4-2,.,.,TRBJ2-2,CASSQWQGNTGELFF,TGTGCCAGCAGCCAGTGGCAGGGGAACACCGGGGAGCTGTTTTTT
TRBV5-1,TRBD2,.,TRBJ2-5,CASSWETSGGLYF,TGCGCCAGCAGCTGGGAGACTAGCGGGGGCTTGTACTTC
TRBV7-3,TRBD2,.,TRBJ2-1,CASSHTLAGRLGEQFF,TGTGCCAGCAGCCATACCCTAGCGGGGCGGCTCGGCGAGCAGTTCTTC